This TCR beta chain was obtained from a study of post-analysis software for immune sequencing data. Germline V gives CDR1 SQVTM, CDR2 ANQGSEA. The CDR3 runs to 13 residues. Trimming shortened V by 7 bases and J by 4 bases, and 14 bases separated the two germline ends. General study points: About 5 TRBV segments (TRBV5-6, TRBV5-1 and TRBV20-1 among them) occurred more frequently in patients than in controls. Controls significantly exceeded multiple sclerosis patients in normalized Chao1 diversity.

Built from TCR beta cDNA, the libraries had unique molecular identifiers in them. TCRdb recomputed calls from the PCR reads with MiXCR, one row per CDR3 protein. Seen here are a few hundred thousand distinct CDR3 sequences, roughly 40% observed once, and the top ten hold roughly 8.2%. This clonotype appeared a single time. Its antigen is not identified. The sequencing input was blood. The chain joins TRBV29-1 to TRBJ2-1, with D maybe TRBD1 (6 bases). This TCR derives from a girl under 10 years old with multiple sclerosis. The DNA of the CDR3 is TGCAGCGACGGTCGACAGGCTTACAATGAGCAGTTCTTC. This codes for CSDGRQAYNEQFF.